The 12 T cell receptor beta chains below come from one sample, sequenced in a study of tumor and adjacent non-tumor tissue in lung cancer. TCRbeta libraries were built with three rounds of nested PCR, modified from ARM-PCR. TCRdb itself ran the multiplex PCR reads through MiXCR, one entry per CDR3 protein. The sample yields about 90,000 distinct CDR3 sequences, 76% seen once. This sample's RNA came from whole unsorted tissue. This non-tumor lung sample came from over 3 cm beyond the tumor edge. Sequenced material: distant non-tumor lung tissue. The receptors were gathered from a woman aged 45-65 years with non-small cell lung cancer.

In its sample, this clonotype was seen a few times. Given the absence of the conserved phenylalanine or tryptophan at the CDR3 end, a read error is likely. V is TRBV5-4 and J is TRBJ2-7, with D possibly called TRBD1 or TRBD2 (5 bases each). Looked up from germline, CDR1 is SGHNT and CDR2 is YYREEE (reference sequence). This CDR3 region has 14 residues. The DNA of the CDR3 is TGTACCAGCAGCTTGGGGGATTTCTCCTACGAGCAGTACTCC. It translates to CTSSLGDFSYEQYS.

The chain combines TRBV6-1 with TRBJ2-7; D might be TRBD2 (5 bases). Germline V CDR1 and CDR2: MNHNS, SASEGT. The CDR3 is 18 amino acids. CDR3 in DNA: TGTAACAGCAGTCCATTAACTCCGGGATCACTAAGCTCCTACGAGCAGTACTTC. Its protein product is CNSSPLTPGSLSSYEQYF.

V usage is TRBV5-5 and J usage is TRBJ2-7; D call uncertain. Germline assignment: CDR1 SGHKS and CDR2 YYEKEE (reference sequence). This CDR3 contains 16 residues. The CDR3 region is CASSLTLGNRAYEQNV. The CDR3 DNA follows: TGTGCCAGCAGCCTGACACTGGGGAACCGGGCCTACGAGCAGAACGTC.

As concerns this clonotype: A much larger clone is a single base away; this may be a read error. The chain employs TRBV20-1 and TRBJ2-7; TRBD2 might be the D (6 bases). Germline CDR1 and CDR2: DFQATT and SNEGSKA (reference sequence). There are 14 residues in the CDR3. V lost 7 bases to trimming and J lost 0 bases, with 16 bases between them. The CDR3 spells CSVKLAQSSYEQYF. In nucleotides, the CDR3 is TGCAGTGTCAAGCTAGCGCAGAGCTCCTACGAGCAGTACTTC.

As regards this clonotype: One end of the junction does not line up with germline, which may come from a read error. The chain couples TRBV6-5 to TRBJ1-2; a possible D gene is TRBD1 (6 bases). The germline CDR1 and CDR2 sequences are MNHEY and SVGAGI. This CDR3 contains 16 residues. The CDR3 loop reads CASRNIIGQGSYDYTF. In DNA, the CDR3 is TGTGCCAGCAGAAACATTATAGGGCAGGGGTCTTATGACTACACATTC.

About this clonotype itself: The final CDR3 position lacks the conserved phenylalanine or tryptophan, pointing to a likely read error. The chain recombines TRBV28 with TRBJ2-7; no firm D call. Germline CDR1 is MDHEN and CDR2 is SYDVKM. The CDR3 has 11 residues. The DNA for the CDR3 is TGCGCCAGCAGTTCTCCCCGCGAGCAGTACCTC. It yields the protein CASSSPREQYL.

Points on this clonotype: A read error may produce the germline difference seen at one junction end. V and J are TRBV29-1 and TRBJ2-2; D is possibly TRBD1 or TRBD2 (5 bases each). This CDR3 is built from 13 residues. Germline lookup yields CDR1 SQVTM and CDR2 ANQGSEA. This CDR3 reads CNIERDLHGELFF. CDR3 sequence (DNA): TGCAACATTGAGAGGGACCTTCACGGGGAGTTGTTTTTT.

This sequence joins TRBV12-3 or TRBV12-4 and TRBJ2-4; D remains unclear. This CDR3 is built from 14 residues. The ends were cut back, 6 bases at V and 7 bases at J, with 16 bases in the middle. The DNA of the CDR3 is TGTGCCAGCAGCTTACTCGGAGTCAATAACATTCAGTACTTC. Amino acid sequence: CASSLLGVNNIQYF.

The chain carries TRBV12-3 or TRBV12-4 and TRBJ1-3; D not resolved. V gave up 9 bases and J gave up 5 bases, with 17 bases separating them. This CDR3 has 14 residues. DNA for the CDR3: TGTGCCAGTGGATTCTCGGCCTCCCGAAACACCATATATTTT. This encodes CASGFSASRNTIYF.

The DNA of the CDR3 is TGTGCCAGCAGTTACCCCTCTGGGTCAAAGTCTGAAGCTTTCTTT. Protein: CASSYPSGSKSEAFF. The V and J genes are TRBV6-5 and TRBJ1-1; unclear D gene. Trimming removed 2 bases from V and 6 bases from J, with 16 bases in between. The germline gives CDR1 MNHEY, CDR2 SVGAGI. The CDR3 contains 15 residues.

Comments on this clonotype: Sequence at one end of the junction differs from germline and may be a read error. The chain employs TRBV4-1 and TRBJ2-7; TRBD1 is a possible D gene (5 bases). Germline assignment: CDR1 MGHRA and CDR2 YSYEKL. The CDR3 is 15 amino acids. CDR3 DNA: TGTGCCAGCAGCATGTCCGGCTCAGGGACCTACGAGCAGTACTTC. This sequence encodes CASSMSGSGTYEQYF.

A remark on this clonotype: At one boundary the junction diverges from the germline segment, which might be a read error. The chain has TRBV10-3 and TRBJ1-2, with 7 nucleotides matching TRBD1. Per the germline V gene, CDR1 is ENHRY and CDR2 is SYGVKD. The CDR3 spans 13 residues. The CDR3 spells CAITESGTDGYTF. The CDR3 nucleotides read TGTGCCATCACTGAGTCAGGGACAGATGGCTACACCTTC.